These 32 T cell receptor beta chains were sequenced from one sample in a study of T cell responses to AZD1222 COVID-19 vaccine. The protocol was immunoSEQ multiplex PCR, while the TCRdb copy is restricted to in-frame clones and leaves out a portion. The table lists approximately 140,000 clones, approximately 92% of them singletons. The specimen comprised peripheral blood, sampled 28 days after the second AZD1222 dose. These receptors were collected from an adult who received the AZD1222 COVID-19 vaccine.

This clone showed up just once. This chain joins TRBV14 and TRBJ2-3; 9 positions agree with TRBD1. In germline, CDR1 is SGHDN, CDR2 FVKESK. The trim removed 1 base at V and 4 bases at J, leaving 12 bases unmatched. The length of the CDR3 is 18 residues. The CDR3 region is CASSQVRYRGLRSDTQYF. The CDR3 coding sequence is TGTGCCAGCAGCCAAGTACGATACAGGGGGCTTAGATCAGATACGCAGTATTTT.

This sequence joins TRBV12-5 and TRBJ2-1, with 7 positions matching TRBD1. Germline CDR1 LGHNT, CDR2 FRNRAP. Trimming took 1 base from V and 9 from J; bases not matched to a gene: 3. CDR3 size: 13 residues. CDR3 nucleotide sequence: TGTGCTAGTGGTTTGGCCAGGGGGACTGAGCAGTTCTTC. Protein sequence: CASGLARGTEQFF.

The chain has TRBV7-9 and TRBJ2-4, with 8 bases aligning to TRBD1. Germline CDR1 and CDR2: SEHNR and FQNEAQ (reference sequence). The CDR3 covers 19 residues. Trimming cost V 5 bases and J 3 bases; bases outside gene matches: 18. CDR3 bases: TGTGCCAGCAGCCCCCAACCCCGGGACAGGTACCTCGACAAAAACATTCAGTACTTC. It specifies CASSPQPRDRYLDKNIQYF. Full variable domain (rest looked up from reference TRBV7-9 and TRBJ2-4): DTGVSQNPRHKITKRGQNVTFRCDPISEHNRLYWYRQTLGQGPEFLTYFQNEAQLEKSRLLSDRFSAERPKGSFSTLEIQRTEQGDSAMYLCASSPQPRDRYLDKNIQYFGAGTRLSVL.

The chain is built from TRBV30 and TRBJ1-1; 8 bases are a match to TRBD1. From germline, CDR1 is GTSNPN and CDR2 SVGIG (reference sequence). Trimming cost V 2 bases and J 5 bases; bases outside gene matches: 10. The CDR3 covers 15 residues. The CDR3 sequence is CAWSWPRTGWTEAFF. The CDR3 DNA reads TGTGCCTGGAGTTGGCCCCGGACAGGGTGGACTGAAGCTTTCTTT.

The chain uses TRBV7-2 and TRBJ1-5; TRBD1 is a possible D gene (6 bases). Germline CDR1 reads SGHTA; CDR2 reads FQGNSA. The CDR3 runs 15 residues. The V end lost 1 base, the J end lost 5 bases, and 12 bases lay between the germline ends. The CDR3 loop is CASSLDGDNYQPQHF. DNA for the CDR3: TGTGCCAGCAGCTTAGATGGGGACAATTATCAGCCCCAGCATTTT.

This chain connects TRBV10-1 to TRBJ2-5; perhaps TRBD1 as D (5 bases). This CDR3 region has 13 residues. Trimming stripped 6 bases from V and 5 bases from J, with 13 bases between. CDR1 is WNHNN, CDR2 SYGVQD, per germline (reference sequence). The chain's CDR3 is CASSRDFGETQYF. CDR3 coding DNA: TGCGCCAGCAGCAGGGATTTCGGGGAGACCCAGTACTTC.

The table lists this clone with a count of one. The V and J genes are TRBV4-1 and TRBJ1-4; D not certain. The CDR3 sequence is 12 residues long. V shed 0 bases and J shed 5 bases, with 1 base lying between them. CDR1 MGHRA and CDR2 YSYEKL come from the germline V gene. The CDR3 is CASSQDNEKLFF. CDR3 DNA sequence: TGCGCCAGCAGCCAAGACAATGAAAAACTGTTTTTT.

For the CDR3, the DNA is TGCGCCAGCAGCCAGGCGACTAGCGGGAGGCCCACAGATACGCAGTATTTT. Its protein product is CASSQATSGRPTDTQYF. The chain recombines TRBV4-1 with TRBJ2-3, with 13 positions matching TRBD2. CDR1 and CDR2 from the germline V gene are MGHRA and YSYEKL. After removal of 3 bases from V and 2 bases from J, the junction contained 5 bases not matched to a gene. The CDR3 consists of 17 residues.

The chain carries TRBV6-1 and TRBJ2-5; 7 bases match TRBD2. Per germline, CDR1 MNHNS and CDR2 SASEGT. The CDR3 has 16 residues. J gave up 1 base and V 1 base, and 6 bases lay outside the gene matches. Here the CDR3 DNA reads TGTGCCAGCAGTGAAGACCCCGGGACTACCCAAGAGACCCAGTACTTC. As protein: CASSEDPGTTQETQYF.

The chain has TRBV20-1 and TRBJ2-7; D ambiguous. V lost 6 bases, J lost 2 bases, and 8 bases lay in between. CDR3 length: 11 residues. The germline V gene has CDR1 DFQATT and CDR2 SNEGSKA (reference sequence). The CDR3 sequence: CSAPRTYEQYF. As DNA, the CDR3 is TGCAGTGCACCGCGCACCTACGAGCAGTACTTC.

The chain has TRBV3-1 (or the pseudogene TRBV3-2) and TRBJ1-1; tentatively, D is TRBD1 (6 bases). Germline V CDR1 and CDR2: LGHDT, YNNKEL (reference sequence). The CDR3 loop spans 14 amino acids. V lost 4 bases, J lost 11 bases, and 20 bases lay in between. Written as DNA, the CDR3 is TGTGCCAGCAGCCCTGGATCCAGGGGACTCGAGGCTTTCTTT. Translated: CASSPGSRGLEAFF.

V and J are TRBV6-5 and TRBJ1-1; no reliable D call. Germline V lookup: CDR1 MNHEY, CDR2 SVGAGI. CDR3 length: 13 amino acids. V shed 7 bases and J shed 1 base, with 10 bases lying between them. CDR3 region: CASTLTRNTEAFF. The CDR3, as DNA: TGTGCCAGCACCTTGACACGGAACACTGAAGCTTTCTTT.

The chain uses TRBV30 and TRBJ2-1, with D possibly being TRBD1 (5 bases). The V end lost 5 bases, the J end lost 6 bases, and 11 bases lay between the germline ends. This CDR3 comprises 12 residues. The V gene's germline CDR1 is GTSNPN and CDR2 SVGIG (reference sequence). DNA for the CDR3: TGTGCCTGGGGGGCCAACAGCAATGAGCAGTTCTTC. Its translation: CAWGANSNEQFF.

The chain employs TRBV5-1 and TRBJ1-2, with D possibly TRBD1 on 6 matching bases. V was clipped by 3 bases and J by 6 bases, with 12 bases between them. CDR1 and CDR2 from the germline V gene are SGHRS and YFSETQ. The CDR3 has 13 residues. The CDR3 region has the DNA TGCGCCAGCAGCTCGACAGGTGGTGATGGCTACACCTTC. It is translated as CASSSTGGDGYTF.

This rearrangement joins TRBV2 to TRBJ1-1; D unclear. The ends were cut back, 5 bases at V and 0 bases at J, with 4 bases in the middle. This CDR3 contains 12 residues. Per germline, CDR1 SNHLY and CDR2 FYNNEI. The CDR3 nucleotides read TGTGCCAGCAGTTTCGTGAACACTGAAGCTTTCTTT. It is translated as CASSFVNTEAFF.

This chain joins TRBV16 and TRBJ1-4; D gene ambiguous. Trimming left V 0 bases short and J 2 bases short, with 7 bases between. Germline CDR1 is KGHSY and CDR2 is FQNENV. The CDR3 spans 15 residues. CDR3 sequence: CASSQSQSTNEKLFF. CDR3 in DNA: TGTGCCAGCAGCCAATCCCAGTCGACTAATGAAAAACTGTTTTTT.

The rearrangement joins TRBV29-1 to TRBJ2-7; D is possibly TRBD2 (5 bases). CDR1 SQVTM and CDR2 ANQGSEA come from the germline V gene. The CDR3 totals 12 residues. Trimming left V 5 bases short and J 2 bases short, with 10 bases between. The CDR3 here is CSVHGETYEQYF. The CDR3 DNA sequence: TGCAGCGTTCACGGGGAAACCTACGAGCAGTACTTC.

CDR3 region: CASSYSSGGRGYGYTF. The CDR3 DNA follows: TGTGCCAGCAGTTACTCGAGCGGGGGGCGGGGCTATGGCTACACCTTC. V and J are TRBV6-5 and TRBJ1-2; perhaps TRBD1 as D (6 bases). CDR3 length equals 16 residues. V gave up 0 bases and J gave up 4 bases, with 15 bases separating them. The germline V gene encodes CDR1 MNHEY and CDR2 SVGAGI.

The chain uses TRBV4-1 and TRBJ1-2; maybe TRBD1 (5 bases). The CDR3 contains 14 residues. V gave up 1 base and J gave up 3 bases, with 9 bases separating them. Germline V gene data show CDR1 as MGHRA and CDR2 as YSYEKL. The CDR3 DNA follows: TGCGCCAGCAGCCAAGCCTCGGGGCACTATGGCTACACCTTC. This translates into CASSQASGHYGYTF.

V gene TRBV12-3 or TRBV12-4 combines with J gene TRBJ2-1, with D unclear. The V gene lost 3 bases and the J gene lost 8 bases, with 5 bases spanning the gap. This CDR3 region has 11 residues. CDR3: CASSFRHEQFF. CDR3 nucleotide sequence: TGTGCCAGCAGTTTCAGGCATGAGCAGTTCTTC.

V gene TRBV5-1 combines with J gene TRBJ1-2, with 10 bases aligning to TRBD1. The CDR3 runs to 17 residues. V shed 0 bases, J shed 2 bases, and the junction held 7 bases outside the gene matches. CDR1 is SGHRS and CDR2 is YFSETQ in the germline V gene. CDR3 bases: TGCGCCAGCAGCTTGGCCGCAGGACAGGGGGAGAACTATGGCTACACCTTC. It specifies CASSLAAGQGENYGYTF.

CDR3 loop: CASGPTKNQPQHF. Written as DNA, the CDR3 is TGTGCCAGCGGCCCCACGAAAAATCAGCCCCAGCATTTT. J is TRBJ1-5 and V is TRBV6-5; D is uncertain. This CDR3 comprises 13 residues. Germline CDR1 reads MNHEY; CDR2 reads SVGAGI. V lost 8 bases and J 4 bases, leaving 12 bases between the germline ends.

The J gene is TRBJ2-1, the V gene TRBV19, with a weak D call TRBD2 (6 bases). The CDR3 contains 16 residues. The V and J ends lost 5 bases and 8 bases respectively, with 22 bases between them. The V gene's germline CDR1 is LNHDA and CDR2 SQIVND (reference sequence). Here the CDR3 reads CASSPPPQEGRDEQFF. The CDR3 DNA follows: TGTGCCAGTAGTCCCCCCCCGCAGGAGGGCCGAGATGAGCAGTTCTTC.

J is TRBJ1-3 and V is TRBV29-1, with D unresolved. Germline CDR1 SQVTM, CDR2 ANQGSEA. The CDR3 runs to 14 residues. With 6 bases removed from V and 3 bases from J, the gap between germline ends came to 15 bases. CDR3 in DNA: TGCAGCGTCGAGGGCGGGTCTGGTGGAAACACCATATATTTT. Translated: CSVEGGSGGNTIYF.

The rearrangement uses TRBV27 and TRBJ1-6; D is perhaps TRBD1 (5 bases). The V gene lost 0 bases and the J gene lost 2 bases, with 8 bases spanning the gap. The CDR3 runs to 16 residues. Germline V lookup: CDR1 MNHEY, CDR2 SMNVEV (reference sequence). CDR3 protein: CASSLSPGTYNSPLHF. The CDR3, as DNA: TGTGCCAGCAGTTTATCCCCAGGGACCTATAATTCACCCCTCCACTTT.

This clone has at least ten counts. J is TRBJ1-3 and V is TRBV7-9; 9 nucleotides agree with TRBD1. Germline-derived CDR1 and CDR2 are SEHNR and FQNEAQ (reference sequence). V shed 3 bases, J shed 0 bases, and the junction held 3 bases outside the gene matches. The CDR3 is 16 residues long. The CDR3 here is CASSFLTGGSGNTIYF. In DNA form, the CDR3 reads TGTGCCAGCAGCTTCTTGACAGGGGGCTCTGGAAACACCATATATTTT.

The genes are TRBV6-6 and TRBJ1-3, with D hard to call. Germline loops: CDR1 MNHNY, CDR2 SVGAGI (reference sequence). The CDR3 is 15 amino acids. Between the trimmed V and J ends, which lost 0 bases and 0 bases, there was a span of 6 bases. CDR3 loop: CASSYSASSGNTIYF. The CDR3 coding sequence is TGTGCCAGCAGTTACTCAGCGAGCTCTGGAAACACCATATATTTT.

The chain links TRBV6-4 to TRBJ2-5; 10 bases map to TRBD2. Unmatched junction bases numbered 4, after V lost 4 bases and J lost 2 bases. The CDR3 spans 15 residues. The germline V gene encodes CDR1 MRHNA and CDR2 SNTAGT. CDR3 amino acids: CASSVELAGQETQYF. The CDR3 nucleotides are TGTGCCAGCAGTGTCGAACTAGCGGGACAAGAGACCCAGTACTTC.

The chain is built from TRBV7-8 and TRBJ2-1; the match to TRBD2 covers 8 bases. The V gene's germline CDR1 is SGHVS and CDR2 FQNEAQ. The CDR3 extends over 20 amino acids. V gave up 1 base and J gave up 0 bases; unmatched junction bases: 14. CDR3 amino acids: CASSLGTGTRVPSSYNEQFF. As DNA, the CDR3 is TGTGCCAGCAGCTTAGGAACCGGGACTAGAGTACCTAGCTCCTACAATGAGCAGTTCTTC.

The rearrangement joins TRBV5-1 to TRBJ1-5; D is perhaps TRBD1 (5 bases). V was trimmed by 1 base and J by 0 bases, leaving 11 bases between them. Germline lookup yields CDR1 SGHRS and CDR2 YFSETQ. This CDR3 is built from 16 residues. The CDR3 coding sequence is TGCGCCAGCAGCTTGACGGGGGGACTTAGCAATCAGCCCCAGCATTTT. Protein sequence: CASSLTGGLSNQPQHF.

CDR3 coding DNA: TGTGCCAGCAGCTCCCCGGGACAGAGGGCGAACTCACCCCTCCACTTT. Amino acids: CASSSPGQRANSPLHF. This rearrangement joins TRBV7-9 to TRBJ1-6, with 7 bases that match TRBD1. There are 16 residues in the CDR3. Germline CDR1 is SEHNR and CDR2 is FQNEAQ (reference sequence). Losses at the gene ends were 4 bases for V and 10 bases for J; bases not matched to a gene: 13.

This rearrangement joins TRBV5-1 to TRBJ2-3, with 10 bases fitting TRBD2. There are 15 residues in the CDR3. The germline V gene encodes CDR1 SGHRS and CDR2 YFSETQ. J lost 4 bases, V lost 4 bases, and 6 bases had no gene match. The CDR3 sequence is CASSRTSGRADTQYF. The CDR3, as DNA: TGCGCCAGCAGCCGAACGAGCGGGAGGGCAGATACGCAGTATTTT. Full variable domain (rest looked up from reference TRBV5-1 and TRBJ2-3): KAGVTQTPRYLIKTRGQQVTLSCSPISGHRSVSWYQQTPGQGLQFLFEYFSETQRNKGNFPGRFSGRQFSNSRSEMNVSTLELGDSALYLCASSRTSGRADTQYFGPGTRLTVL.